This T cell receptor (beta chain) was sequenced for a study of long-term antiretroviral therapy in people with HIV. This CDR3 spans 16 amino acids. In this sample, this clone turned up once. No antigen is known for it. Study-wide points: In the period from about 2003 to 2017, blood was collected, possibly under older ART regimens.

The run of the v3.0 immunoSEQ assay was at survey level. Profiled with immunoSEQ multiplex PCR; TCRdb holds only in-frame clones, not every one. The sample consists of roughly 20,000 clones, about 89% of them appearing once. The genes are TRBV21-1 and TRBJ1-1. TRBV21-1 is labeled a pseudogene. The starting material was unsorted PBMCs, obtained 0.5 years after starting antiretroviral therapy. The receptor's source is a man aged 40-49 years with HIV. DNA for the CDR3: TGTGCCAGCAGCGCCCCTTGTCCCCAGGAGCCACGGGTAGCTTTCTTT. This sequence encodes CASSAPCPQEPRVAFF.